The following is a T cell receptor beta chain sequence with its context. This clonotype has ten or more counts. No antigen is known for it. No much larger clonotype is one base removed from it; base qualities were not supplied. Data came from an Illumina HiSeq 2500. Quantitative 5'-RACE with molecular barcodes was the method used to prepare the TCR beta libraries. Processing in the source paper ran as follows. To identify disease-linked TCR variants, a new computational method was used, one built on a probabilistic model of VDJ rearrangement. TCRdb applied fastp at Q25 and MiXCR to the public reads, then kept only in-frame beta chains. Entries are consolidated by CDR3 protein sequence, retaining the most common genes and DNA. TCRdb, not the authors, supplied the V and J calls. The sample includes roughly 39,000 distinct CDR3 sequences, with around 2.9% observed a single time. About 4.5% of the sample comes from the top ten.

The data were taken from a study of CD8 T cells in ankylosing spondylitis (dated by TCRdb to 2015 to 2018). With regard to the full study: To find TCR variants linked to disease, the study profiled T cell receptor beta repertoires in ankylosing spondylitis patients and healthy donors. The full study cohort was made up of approximately 27 ankylosing spondylitis patients and more than 90 healthy donors. Samples of peripheral blood were taken, and for ankylosing spondylitis patients, synovial fluid was collected as well. The paper as a whole reports these results and caveats: Some TCR beta motif variants had previously been reported in synovial fluid and blood of reactive arthritis patients, which suggested common disease-initiation mechanisms. In peripheral blood, the disease-linked clones were found at relatively low frequencies and had a CD8+ phenotype. Significant enrichment of the disease-linked clones was reported in matched synovial fluid samples from ankylosing spondylitis patients. Blood from ankylosing spondylitis patients appeared to be characterized by a TCR beta motif made up of 8 or 9 highly homologous amino acid variants.

As encoded in the germline V gene, CDR1 is SGDLS while CDR2 is YYNGEE. Including the terminal cysteine and phenylalanine, the CDR3 comprises 17 residues. The DNA shown is the 51-base CDR3, in frame from base 1. V is cut back by 4 bases and J by 3 bases, with 11 bases in the junction unmatched. The receptor chain draws on TRBV9 and TRBJ2-1, with TRBD2 matching 9 junction bases. The clonotype was recovered from a male donor with ankylosing spondylitis or in good health (not recorded which). Specimen: blood, either unsorted or a sorted T cell fraction (not recorded which). The DNA sequence follows: TGTGCCAGCAGCTCTCACCGGCTAGCGGGAATCTACAATGAGCAGTTCTTC. This yields the protein CASSSHRLAGIYNEQFF.